The 8 T cell receptor beta chains reported below all come from one sample, sequenced in a study of shared clonotypes between healthy human individuals. The protocol was immunoSEQ multiplex PCR, while the TCRdb copy is restricted to in-frame clones and leaves out a portion. The sample records approximately 2,200,000 clones, just over 90% being singletons. Terminally differentiated effector memory CD45RA+ cells were left out of the naive CD8 fraction, which was CD45RO-negative and positively selected for CCR7. Sequenced material: naive CD8+ T cells from PBMCs. The source of these receptors is a young man in good health. Some clones in this sample may be carry-over from other donors' samples.

The rearrangement links TRBV29-1 to TRBJ2-7, with D hard to call. Trimming removed 4 bases from V and 2 bases from J, with 9 bases in between. The CDR3 has 12 residues. Germline V CDR1 and CDR2: SQVTM, ANQGSEA. The CDR3 sequence: CSVVGVAYEQYF. CDR3 nucleotides: TGCAGCGTTGTGGGCGTTGCCTACGAGCAGTACTTC.

The DNA of the CDR3 is TGTGCCAGCAGCCTAGGGGGGCTAAAAGCTTTCTTT. It yields the protein CASSLGGLKAFF. The chain uses TRBV5-4 and TRBJ1-1, with a weak D call TRBD1 (6 bases). The CDR3 extends over 12 amino acids. V shed 4 bases and J shed 9 bases, with 13 bases lying between them. Germline CDR1 is SGHNT and CDR2 is YYREEE (reference sequence).

This clone was seen a single time. The chain couples TRBV4-1 to TRBJ2-7; D is unresolved. Trimming removed 4 bases at V and 2 bases at J, with 15 bases between. The CDR3 spans 15 residues. CDR1 is MGHRA, CDR2 YSYEKL, per germline. In nucleotides, the CDR3 is TGCGCCAGCAGCCCCCATGTGGGCAGGACCTACGAGCAGTACTTC. Its protein product is CASSPHVGRTYEQYF.

The genes are TRBV19 and TRBJ1-1; 8 bases line up with TRBD1. CDR1 is LNHDA, CDR2 SQIVND, per germline (reference sequence). J gave up 4 bases and V 6 bases, and 7 bases lay outside the gene matches. CDR3 length: 14 residues. The CDR3 sequence is CASRDRVEGTEAFF. The CDR3, as DNA: TGTGCCAGTAGGGACAGGGTTGAGGGCACTGAAGCTTTCTTT.

On this clone: Other DNA sequences within the sample encode an identical CDR3. V usage is TRBV5-6 and J usage is TRBJ2-3; D gene ambiguous. Per germline, CDR1 SGHDT and CDR2 YYEEEE. The CDR3 is 12 amino acids. V gave up 0 bases and J gave up 4 bases, with 3 bases separating them. CDR3 amino acids: CASSLGSDTQYF. CDR3 DNA: TGTGCCAGCAGCTTGGGGTCAGATACGCAGTATTTT. The complete variable domain, with remaining parts taken from reference TRBV5-6 and TRBJ2-3, reads DAGVTQSPTHLIKTRGQQVTLRCSPKSGHDTVSWYQQALGQGPQFIFQYYEEEERQRGNFPDRFSGHQFPNYSSELNVNALLLGDSALYLCASSLGSDTQYFGPGTRLTVL.

The chain combines TRBV9 with TRBJ2-2; 8 bases are shared with TRBD2. The J segment lost 5 bases and the V segment lost 4 bases, leaving 10 bases of the junction unmatched. This CDR3 has 16 residues. The germline V gene encodes CDR1 SGDLS and CDR2 YYNGEE. This CDR3 reads CASSPRTSPGTGELFF. The CDR3 DNA is TGTGCCAGCAGCCCCCGGACTAGCCCTGGTACCGGGGAGCTGTTTTTT.

The chain recombines TRBV11-2 with TRBJ2-7; a possible D gene is TRBD1 (5 bases). The V and J ends lost 5 bases and 3 bases respectively, with 14 bases between them. The germline V gene encodes CDR1 SGHAT and CDR2 FQNNGV. The CDR3 length is 14 residues. The CDR3 spells CASSPKTVVYEQYF. In DNA form, the CDR3 reads TGTGCCAGCAGCCCCAAGACAGTAGTCTACGAGCAGTACTTC. The variable domain in full, with the rest retrieved from reference TRBV11-2 and TRBJ2-7, is EAGVAQSPRYKIIEKRQSVAFWCNPISGHATLYWYQQILGQGPKLLIQFQNNGVVDDSQLPKDRFSAERLKGVDSTLKIQPAKLEDSAVYLCASSPKTVVYEQYFGPGTRLTVT.

The chain combines TRBV7-2 with TRBJ2-7, with D possibly being TRBD2 (5 bases). The CDR3 totals 14 residues. The germline gives CDR1 SGHTA, CDR2 FQGNSA. V was shortened by 3 bases and J by 2 bases, with 11 bases between the two germline ends. In DNA form, the CDR3 reads TGTGCCAGCAGCTTCGACGGGAATGCCTACGAGCAGTACTTC. Its protein product is CASSFDGNAYEQYF.